Listed below are T cell receptor beta chains from one sample, sequenced in a study of cytomegalovirus exposure and HLA in healthy donors. The protocol was immunoSEQ multiplex PCR, while the TCRdb copy is restricted to in-frame clones and leaves out a portion. In the table there are 120,000 to 150,000 clones, about two thirds of which are singletons. Material: PBMCs. These receptors came from a man aged 40-55 years in good health and CMV-seronegative. Each CDR3 is given with its conserved first and last residue. Fields, in order: CDR3 length, V gene, J gene, CDR3 protein.

13	TRBV7-7	TRBJ2-2	CASSLDADGELFF
17	TRBV5-1	TRBJ2-5	CASSLGISGGLQETQYF
16	TRBV9	TRBJ2-3	CASSVHASVNTDTQYF
17	TRBV5-5	TRBJ2-7	CASSLSPHSGVNYEQYF
13	TRBV4-1	TRBJ2-7	CASSQTVTYEQYF
15	TRBV9	TRBJ1-2	CASSVKDAGGTGYTF
16	TRBV2	TRBJ2-3	CASSETSGGGADTQYF
15	TRBV7-6	TRBJ2-5	CASSLALRGYETQYF
14	TRBV5-1	TRBJ2-7	CASSLGVGAYEQYF
15	TRBV7-6	TRBJ1-5	CASSLESGDNQPQHF
14	TRBV6-1	TRBJ1-5	CASSGEQGSQPQHF
16	TRBV2	TRBJ2-5	CASSEESRSYQETQYF
15	TRBV9	TRBJ1-5	CASSLRGDSNQPQHF
15	TRBV28	TRBJ1-1	CASSPVGTLNTEAFF
16	TRBV5-4	TRBJ2-1	CASSPGGLAGYNEQFF
15	TRBV30	TRBJ2-5	CAWNKVAGGGETQYF
15	TRBV4-3	TRBJ2-1	CASSQDASGNNEQFF
14	TRBV6-1	TRBJ1-1	CASYDTGGTIEAFF
13	TRBV9	-	CASSKGLRYEQYF
15	TRBV4-3	TRBJ1-5	CASSQGTGSNQPQHF
16	TRBV7-3	TRBJ2-6	CASSLSRDTGANVLTF
14	TRBV7-6	TRBJ2-1	CASSLRTGYNEQFF
12	TRBV2	TRBJ1-2	CASKGTGRGYTF
16	TRBV5-1	TRBJ2-3	CASSSTSGGPTDTQYF
14	TRBV9	TRBJ1-1	CASSFQGVATEAFF
12	TRBV10-1	TRBJ2-5	CASHRVTETQYF
19	TRBV5-5	TRBJ2-1	CASSLGRKLAGGSYNEQFF
14	TRBV19	TRBJ1-4	CAISSGIEDEKLFF
15	TRBV5-1	TRBJ2-1	CASSARGERPNEQFF
15	TRBV28	TRBJ1-2	CASSFRRGRVYGYTF
13	TRBV19	TRBJ1-2	CASRQPANYGYTF
19	TRBV4-3	TRBJ2-1	CASSPITTRQIFSYNEQFF
15	TRBV30	TRBJ2-1	CAWSARDRGFNEQFF
15	TRBV5-1	TRBJ2-5	CASSQGLAPQETQYF